Shown below are 32 T cell receptor beta chains from a single sample sequenced in a study of control samples from healthy donors and cancer patients. Clones were read by immunoSEQ multiplex PCR, and TCRdb kept only the in-frame ones, dropping some. The sample yields tens of thousands of clones, about nine tenths seen once. The sample was PBMCs. Every receptor here comes from a man in his 60s with head and neck cancer.

This clone was seen just once. The chain couples TRBV30 to TRBJ1-5; D call uncertain. The CDR3 runs to 12 residues. Per germline, CDR1 GTSNPN and CDR2 SVGIG (reference sequence). V was cut by 3 bases and J by 3 bases, with 6 bases left in between. The CDR3 coding sequence is TGTGCCTGGAGAGAGAACAATCAGCCCCAGCATTTT. It codes for CAWRENNQPQHF.

The chain uses TRBV2 and TRBJ2-1; the D gene is possibly TRBD1 (6 bases). The CDR3 covers 14 residues. The germline gives CDR1 SNHLY, CDR2 FYNNEI. V dropped 8 bases and J dropped 3 bases, with 14 bases sitting between them. CDR3 coding DNA: TGTGCCAGCTCCCAGGGGCCCAACTACAATGAGCAGTTCTTC. Translation: CASSQGPNYNEQFF. Variable domain in full (rest from reference TRBV2 and TRBJ2-1): EPEVTQTPSHQVTQMGQEVILRCVPISNHLYFYWYRQILGQKVEFLVSFYNNEISEKSEIFDDQFSVERPDGSNFTLKIRSTKLEDSAMYFCASSQGPNYNEQFFGPGTRLTVL.

On this clone itself: Mismatch with germline at one junction end may stem from a read error. CDR3: CASSLGLGNVNTGELFF. For the CDR3, the DNA is TGTGCTAGCAGCTTAGGACTGGGAAATGTGAACACCGGGGAGCTGTTTTTT. The V gene is TRBV7-7, the J gene TRBJ2-2, with D possibly being TRBD2 (5 bases). Germline lookup yields CDR1 SSHAT and CDR2 FNYEAQ (reference sequence). The CDR3 has 17 residues.

The chain employs TRBV6-5 and TRBJ2-7; perhaps D is TRBD1 or TRBD2 (7 bases each). The V end was cut by 6 bases, the J end by 4 bases, with 16 bases between. CDR1 and CDR2 from the germline V gene are MNHEY and SVGAGI. This CDR3 region has 14 residues. CDR3 sequence reads: CASRSRGGGYEQYF. CDR3 bases: TGTGCCAGCAGGTCCAGGGGGGGTGGGTACGAGCAGTACTTC.

The J gene is TRBJ1-5, the V gene TRBV2, with a weak D call TRBD1 (5 bases). The germline gives CDR1 SNHLY, CDR2 FYNNEI. V shed 2 bases and J shed 2 bases, with 7 bases lying between them. There are 14 residues in the CDR3. CDR3 bases: TGTGCCAGCAGTGAATTGGGGGGCAATCAGCCCCAGCATTTT. Translating it yields CASSELGGNQPQHF.

In this sample, this clone turned up once. The genes are TRBV24-1 and TRBJ2-2; no definite D call. CDR3 length: 14 amino acids. Deletions cut 4 bases from V and 6 bases from J, with 11 bases between. Looked up from germline, CDR1 is KGHDR and CDR2 is SFDVKD. The CDR3 sequence is CATSDRVPPGELFF. The CDR3 DNA is TGTGCCACCAGTGACCGCGTACCTCCCGGGGAGCTGTTTTTT.

The chain recombines TRBV29-1 with TRBJ2-1; tentatively, D is TRBD2 (6 bases). The CDR3 extends over 14 amino acids. CDR1 is SQVTM, CDR2 ANQGSEA, per germline. Trimming removed 6 bases from V and 7 bases from J, with 19 bases in between. CDR3 nucleotide sequence: TGCAGCGTCGCTGAGAGCGGGTTACAAAATGAGCAGTTCTTC. This encodes CSVAESGLQNEQFF.

The gene calls are TRBV11-2 and TRBJ1-1; possible D gene TRBD1, 5 bases. The CDR3 totals 15 residues. Germline CDR1 SGHAT, CDR2 FQNNGV. V was clipped by 2 bases and J by 11 bases, with 21 bases between them. CDR3 sequence reads: CASSLFTGGGVGAFF. The CDR3 DNA reads TGTGCCAGCAGCTTATTTACTGGGGGGGGAGTCGGTGCTTTCTTT.

The chain combines TRBV30 with TRBJ2-5, with 8 bases aligning to TRBD2. Germline CDR1 and CDR2: GTSNPN and SVGIG (reference sequence). Losses at the gene ends were 7 bases for V and 5 bases for J; bases not matched to a gene: 12. The CDR3 totals 14 residues. The CDR3 sequence: CASSLSGGPETQYF. For the CDR3, the DNA is TGTGCCTCCTCTCTCTCGGGGGGGCCGGAGACCCAGTACTTC.

The gene calls are TRBV6-1 and TRBJ2-3; 7 bases line up with TRBD2. The germline V gene has CDR1 MNHNS and CDR2 SASEGT. The ends lost 3 bases at V and 5 bases at J; junction bases unmatched: 8. This CDR3 has 15 residues. CDR3 in amino acids: CASSDGSGGGDTQYF. DNA for the CDR3: TGTGCCAGCAGTGATGGTAGTGGGGGGGGAGATACGCAGTATTTT.

This clone occurred a few times. This chain links TRBV6-1 with TRBJ1-1; D remains unclear. Looked up from germline, CDR1 is MNHNS and CDR2 is SASEGT. The CDR3 is 14 residues long. Trimming shortened V by 3 bases and J by 2 bases, and 10 bases separated the two germline ends. The DNA of the CDR3 is TGTGCCAGCAGTGATTGGGAGCCTAACACTGAAGCTTTCTTT. Translating gives CASSDWEPNTEAFF.

V and J are TRBV4-2 and TRBJ2-7, with D possibly matching TRBD2 (6 bases). The CDR3 is 14 amino acids. V gave up 1 base and J gave up 5 bases, with 12 bases separating them. Germline-derived CDR1 and CDR2 are LGHNA and YNFKEQ. The CDR3 is CASSQVGGWDEQYF. The CDR3 DNA sequence: TGTGCCAGCAGCCAAGTTGGAGGGTGGGACGAGCAGTACTTC.

The rearrangement links TRBV2 to TRBJ2-7; TRBD1 is a possible D gene (6 bases). This CDR3 spans 13 amino acids. CDR1 is SNHLY, CDR2 FYNNEI, per germline. The V end was cut by 3 bases, the J end by 5 bases, with 11 bases between. The CDR3 loop is CASSEQGNDEQYF. DNA for the CDR3: TGTGCCAGCAGTGAGCAGGGGAACGACGAGCAGTACTTC.

As concerns this clone: Other DNA sequences from this sample encode an identical CDR3 as well. CDR3 amino acids: CASSMRGNQPQHF. The DNA of the CDR3 is TGTGCCAGTAGTATGCGTGGCAATCAGCCCCAGCATTTT. This sequence joins TRBV19 and TRBJ1-5; D remains ambiguous. The V end was cut by 3 bases, the J end by 2 bases, with 5 bases between. The CDR3 sequence is 13 residues long. Looked up from germline, CDR1 is LNHDA and CDR2 is SQIVND (reference sequence).

V usage is TRBV4-1 and J usage is TRBJ2-1; D ambiguous. The germline V and J ends were trimmed by 4 bases and 1 base, with 26 bases remaining between them. CDR1 and CDR2 (germline): MGHRA, YSYEKL. The CDR3 is made up of 20 amino acids. The CDR3 sequence is CASSPSPPNQAVISYNEQFF. The CDR3 nucleotides read TGCGCCAGCAGCCCCTCCCCACCCAATCAGGCAGTTATATCCTACAATGAGCAGTTCTTC.

The chain uses TRBV24-1 and TRBJ2-3; D might be TRBD1 or TRBD2, each matching 5 bases. Germline V gene sequence: CDR1 KGHDR, CDR2 SFDVKD. The CDR3 is 14 residues long. The V end was cut by 5 bases, the J end by 0 bases, with 8 bases between. CDR3 in amino acids: CATSVGVSTDTQYF. As DNA, the CDR3 is TGTGCCACCAGTGTGGGGGTTAGCACAGATACGCAGTATTTT.

This clone was seen once. The CDR3 loop reads CASSLARGQGVNEQFF. CDR3 DNA sequence: TGCGCCAGCAGCTTGGCTCGGGGACAGGGGGTCAATGAGCAGTTCTTC. V usage is TRBV5-1 and J usage is TRBJ2-1; TRBD1 matches at 11 bases. Unmatched junction bases numbered 5, after V lost 0 bases and J lost 6 bases. Germline CDR1 reads SGHRS; CDR2 reads YFSETQ. CDR3 length equals 16 residues. The complete variable domain, with remaining parts taken from reference TRBV5-1 and TRBJ2-1, reads KAGVTQTPRYLIKTRGQQVTLSCSPISGHRSVSWYQQTPGQGLQFLFEYFSETQRNKGNFPGRFSGRQFSNSRSEMNVSTLELGDSALYLCASSLARGQGVNEQFFGPGTRLTVL.

This clone came up once. The chain uses TRBV30 and TRBJ1-2; 7 bases line up with TRBD1. This CDR3 is 13 amino acids long. Germline lookup yields CDR1 GTSNPN and CDR2 SVGIG (reference sequence). Germline trimming cut 7 bases from V and 8 bases from J; bases unmatched to any gene: 13. CDR3 nucleotide sequence: TGTGCCTCAGTCCGGGACAGCCTAGGGGGCTACACCTTC. Its translation is CASVRDSLGGYTF.

The gene calls are TRBV5-5 and TRBJ1-1; a weak D match, TRBD1 (6 bases). Trimming cost V 3 bases and J 4 bases, with 19 bases left between them. The CDR3 contains 16 residues. Germline values: CDR1 SGHKS, CDR2 YYEKEE (reference sequence). The CDR3 bases are TGTGCCAGCAGCTGGAGGGGGGACACCCGGGGCACTGAAGCTTTCTTT. This gives the protein CASSWRGDTRGTEAFF.

This clone has a handful of counts. V and J are TRBV7-2 and TRBJ1-5; D is ambiguous. The CDR3 has 15 amino acids. Trimming cost V 1 base and J 9 bases, with 16 bases left between them. The germline V gene has CDR1 SGHTA and CDR2 FQGNSA. Written as DNA, the CDR3 is TGTGCCAGCAGCTTAGTTTTAGGTTCCAATTCGCCCCAGCATTTT. Its translation: CASSLVLGSNSPQHF. Using reference TRBV7-2 and TRBJ1-5 for the parts outside the CDR3, the full variable domain is GAGVSQSPSNKVTEKGKDVELRCDPISGHTALYWYRQSLGQGLEFLIYFQGNSAPDKSGLPSDRFSAERTGGSVSTLTIQRTQQEDSAVYLCASSLVLGSNSPQHFGDGTRLSIL.

The genes are TRBV15 and TRBJ2-1; D may be TRBD1 (5 bases). Trimming removed 1 base from V and 8 bases from J, with 18 bases in between. The CDR3 totals 16 residues. Germline V CDR1 and CDR2: LNHNV, YYDKDF (reference sequence). The CDR3, as DNA: TGTGCCACCAGCAGAGTGGGAAGGGGCATATATCATGAGCAGTTCTTC. It codes for CATSRVGRGIYHEQFF. Looking up the rest from reference TRBV15 and TRBJ2-1 gives the full variable domain: DAMVIQNPRYQVTQFGKPVTLSCSQTLNHNVMYWYQQKSSQAPKLLFHYYDKDFNNEADTPDNFQSRRPNTSFCFLDIRSPGLGDTAMYLCATSRVGRGIYHEQFFGPGTRLTVL.

The chain carries TRBV23-1 and TRBJ2-1, with 8 bases identical to TRBD2. TRBV23-1 is an ORF for which the function is uncertain. Unmatched junction bases numbered 16, after V lost 9 bases and J lost 0 bases. This CDR3 is 18 amino acids long. The CDR3, as DNA: TGCGCCAGTCCGAGTAGCGGGGCGCCCCCCAGCTCCTACAATGAGCAGTTCTTC. It is translated as CASPSSGAPPSSYNEQFF.

The gene calls are TRBV25-1 and TRBJ2-2, with 9 bases identical to TRBD2. The CDR3 sequence is 18 residues long. Trimming took 1 base from V and 3 from J; bases not matched to a gene: 9. Germline CDR1 reads MGHDK; CDR2 reads SYGVNS. CDR3 bases: TGTGCCAGCAGTGAATCGCGGGAGGGCCCTCGGGACACCGGGGAGCTGTTTTTT. Translating it yields CASSESREGPRDTGELFF.

The V and J genes are TRBV19 and TRBJ2-1; no firm D call. CDR3 length equals 12 residues. The germline gives CDR1 LNHDA, CDR2 SQIVND (reference sequence). Trimming pared 5 bases from V and 5 bases from J, leaving 7 bases between. The CDR3 bases are TGTGCCAGTAGTGCGCTAAACAATGAGCAGTTCTTC. Amino acids: CASSALNNEQFF.

The chain is built from TRBV5-1 and TRBJ1-2, with D perhaps TRBD1 (5 bases). The germline CDR1 and CDR2 sequences are SGHRS and YFSETQ. V was shortened by 5 bases and J by 0 bases, with 17 bases between the two germline ends. CDR3 length equals 16 residues. The CDR3 loop reads CASRQDISSSNYGYTF. In DNA, the CDR3 is TGCGCCAGCAGGCAGGACATAAGTTCCTCTAACTATGGCTACACCTTC. Looking up the rest from reference TRBV5-1 and TRBJ1-2 gives the full variable domain: KAGVTQTPRYLIKTRGQQVTLSCSPISGHRSVSWYQQTPGQGLQFLFEYFSETQRNKGNFPGRFSGRQFSNSRSEMNVSTLELGDSALYLCASRQDISSSNYGYTFGSGTRLTVV.

The chain links TRBV30 to TRBJ2-7, with 11 bases lining up with TRBD2. V trimming: 4 bases; J trimming: 9 bases; junction bases outside the gene matches: 8. Germline-derived CDR1 and CDR2 are GTSNPN and SVGIG (reference sequence). This CDR3 has 13 residues. The chain's CDR3 is CAWKTSGDWGQYF. In nucleotides, the CDR3 is TGTGCCTGGAAGACTAGCGGGGATTGGGGGCAGTACTTC. Full variable domain (missing parts from reference TRBV30 and TRBJ2-7): SQTIHQWPATLVQPVGSPLSLECTVEGTSNPNLYWYRQAAGRGLQLLFYSVGIGQISSEVPQNLSASRPQDRQFILSSKKLLLSDSGFYLCAWKTSGDWGQYFGPGTRLTVT.

This clone was counted only a few times. This CDR3 reads CASSLGTEYEAFF. The CDR3 DNA follows: TGTGCCAGCAGCTTAGGGACAGAGTATGAAGCTTTCTTT. The rearrangement uses TRBV11-3 and TRBJ1-1, with D maybe TRBD1 (6 bases). The length of the CDR3 is 13 residues. Trimming left V 1 base short and J 7 bases short, with 10 bases between. Germline V gene lookup returns CDR1 SGHNT and CDR2 YENEEA.

The chain joins TRBV4-2 to TRBJ2-1; 7 bases agree with TRBD2. The CDR3 contains 16 residues. Looked up from germline, CDR1 is LGHNA and CDR2 is YNFKEQ. The V gene end was trimmed by 3 bases and the J gene end by 1 base; junction bases not matched to a gene: 6. The CDR3 bases are TGTGCCAGCAGCCAGTCCCCACTAGCGTCCTACAATGAGCAGTTCTTC. Protein sequence: CASSQSPLASYNEQFF.

CDR3 amino acids: CASSTSLRASTEAFF. The CDR3, as DNA: TGTGCCAGCAGCACATCCCTGAGGGCGAGCACTGAAGCTTTCTTT. The chain combines TRBV7-2 with TRBJ1-1; D is unresolved. The V and J ends lost 5 bases and 4 bases respectively, with 17 bases between them. The CDR3 runs 15 residues. Germline CDR1 and CDR2: SGHTA and FQGNSA.

The genes are TRBV3-1 (or the pseudogene TRBV3-2) and TRBJ2-7, with 8 bases aligning to TRBD2. V gave up 9 bases and J gave up 2 bases; unmatched junction bases: 6. There are 13 residues in the CDR3. In germline, CDR1 is LGHDT, CDR2 YNNKEL (reference sequence). In DNA form, the CDR3 reads TGTGCCAGAGAGAGCGGGAGAGCCTACGAGCAGTACTTC. It is translated as CARESGRAYEQYF.

The V and J genes are TRBV10-3 and TRBJ2-7; D remains unclear. Germline-derived CDR1 and CDR2 are ENHRY and SYGVKD. Trimming took 3 bases from V and 4 from J, leaving 4 bases between them. This CDR3 has 11 amino acids. The CDR3 coding sequence is TGTGCCATCAGTGAAAAGTACGAGCAGTACTTC. Encoded protein: CAISEKYEQYF.

This chain's CDR3 is CASSFKVPQHF. DNA for the CDR3: TGTGCCAGCAGTTTTAAGGTGCCCCAGCATTTT. The J gene is TRBJ1-5, the V gene TRBV28, with D unclear. V was shortened by 3 bases and J by 9 bases, with 6 bases between the two germline ends. The CDR3 consists of 11 residues. Germline V gene data show CDR1 as MDHEN and CDR2 as SYDVKM.